This TCR beta chain was sequenced for a study of beta chain features in type 1 diabetes. For the study at large: There were 90 million to 110 million sorted cells examined across all samples. Study-wide findings and caveats: Across patients, naive, central memory and Treg TCRB repertoires exhibited apparently greater similarity than was observed across healthy donors. Cells with high TCR expression could be over-represented by cDNA sequencing. VDJ junctions sequenced from type 1 diabetes patients showed fewer insertions and more deletions.

In this sample, this clone turned up a few times. Its antigen remains unknown. The whole isolated RNA underwent reverse transcription, so sequencing captured expressed TCRB transcripts. Repertoires were generated with immunoSEQ multiplex PCR, while TCRdb's copy carries only in-frame clones and drops some. The table records 310,000 or so clones, approximately 9.9% of them present only once. Per the germline V gene, CDR1 is MNHEY and CDR2 is SMNVEV (reference sequence). This CDR3 spans 11 amino acids. The V gene lost 3 bases and the J gene lost 5 bases, with 4 bases spanning the gap. This receptor was taken from a woman in her 30s in good health. The gene calls are TRBV27 and TRBJ2-5, with D uncertain. Material for sequencing was naive CD4+ T cells from blood. The CDR3: CASSFHETQYF. The CDR3 DNA reads as TGTGCCAGCAGTTTTCATGAGACCCAGTACTTC.